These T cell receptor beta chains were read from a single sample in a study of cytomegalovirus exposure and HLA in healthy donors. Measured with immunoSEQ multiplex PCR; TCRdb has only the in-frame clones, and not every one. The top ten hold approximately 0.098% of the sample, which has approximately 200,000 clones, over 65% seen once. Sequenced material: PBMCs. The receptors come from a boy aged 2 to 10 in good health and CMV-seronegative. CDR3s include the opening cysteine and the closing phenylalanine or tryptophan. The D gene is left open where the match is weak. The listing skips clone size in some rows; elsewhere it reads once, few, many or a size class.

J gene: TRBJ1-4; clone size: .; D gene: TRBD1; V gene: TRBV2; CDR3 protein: CASMRVYLTGATNEKLFF; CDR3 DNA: TGTGCCAGCATGAGGGTATATCTAACAGGGGCAACTAATGAAAAACTGTTTTTT
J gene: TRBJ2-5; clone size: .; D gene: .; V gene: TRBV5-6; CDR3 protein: CASSRPPRGNEETQYF; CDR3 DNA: TGTGCCAGCAGCAGACCCCCTCGGGGGAATGAAGAGACCCAGTACTTC
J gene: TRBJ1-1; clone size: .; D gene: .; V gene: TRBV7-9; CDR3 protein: CASSVTGNTEAFF; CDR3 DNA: TGTGCCAGCAGCGTGACAGGGAACACTGAAGCTTTCTTT
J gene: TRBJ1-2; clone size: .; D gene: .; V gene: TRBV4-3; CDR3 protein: CASSRNGDLMNYGYTF; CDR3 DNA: TGCGCCAGCAGCCGTAATGGGGACTTAATGAACTATGGCTACACCTTC
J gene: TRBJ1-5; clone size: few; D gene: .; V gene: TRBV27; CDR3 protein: CASKTVRGYNQPQHF; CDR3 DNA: TGTGCCAGCAAGACCGTCAGGGGCTACAATCAGCCCCAGCATTTT
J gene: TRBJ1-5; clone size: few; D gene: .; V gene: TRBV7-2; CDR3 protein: CASSLVGGGSNQPQHF; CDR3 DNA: TGTGCCAGCAGCTTAGTCGGGGGAGGTAGCAATCAGCCCCAGCATTTT
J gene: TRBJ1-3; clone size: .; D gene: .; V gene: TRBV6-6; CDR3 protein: CASRSSQGNSGNTIYF; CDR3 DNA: TGTGCCAGCAGGTCGTCCCAGGGAAACTCTGGAAACACCATATATTTT
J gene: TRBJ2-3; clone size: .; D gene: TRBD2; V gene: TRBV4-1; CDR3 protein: CASSPVAGDTQYF; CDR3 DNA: TGCGCCAGCAGCCCAGTAGCGGGAGATACGCAGTATTTT
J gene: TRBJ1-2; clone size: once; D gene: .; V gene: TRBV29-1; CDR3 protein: CSVAPRARAQWGYTF; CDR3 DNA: TGCAGCGTTGCTCCTCGGGCCAGGGCCCAATGGGGCTACACCTTC
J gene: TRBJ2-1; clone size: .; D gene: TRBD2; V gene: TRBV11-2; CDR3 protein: CASSSSAQRGAYNEQFF; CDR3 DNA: TGTGCCAGCAGCTCCAGCGCCCAGCGGGGGGCCTACAATGAGCAGTTCTTC
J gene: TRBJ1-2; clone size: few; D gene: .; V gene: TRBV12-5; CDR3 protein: CASGLGRGVLGYGYTF; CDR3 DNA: TGTGCTAGTGGTTTGGGTCGGGGGGTCTTGGGCTATGGCTACACCTTC
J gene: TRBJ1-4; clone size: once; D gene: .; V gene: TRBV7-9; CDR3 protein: CASSSVIGRRGEKLFF; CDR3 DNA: TGTGCCAGCAGCTCCGTGATTGGGAGGCGAGGAGAAAAACTGTTTTTT
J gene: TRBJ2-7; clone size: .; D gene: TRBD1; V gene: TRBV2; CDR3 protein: CATNRDRVHYEQYF; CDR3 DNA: TGTGCCACCAACCGGGACAGGGTTCACTACGAGCAGTACTTC
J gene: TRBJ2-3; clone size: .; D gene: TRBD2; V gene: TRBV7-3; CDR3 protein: CASSLASGDGTDTQYF; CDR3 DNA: TGTGCCAGCAGCTTAGCTAGCGGGGATGGCACAGATACGCAGTATTTT
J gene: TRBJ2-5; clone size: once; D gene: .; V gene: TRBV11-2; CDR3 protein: CASSLVGGSTVTQYF; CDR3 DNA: TGTGCCAGCAGCTTAGTAGGAGGGTCAACGGTGACCCAGTACTTC
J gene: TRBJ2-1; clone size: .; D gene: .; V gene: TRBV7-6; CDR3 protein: CASSLSRGNNEQFF; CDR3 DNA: TGTGCCAGCAGCTTATCTCGGGGAAACAATGAGCAGTTCTTC
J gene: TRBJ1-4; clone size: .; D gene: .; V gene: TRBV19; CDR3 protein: CASSIDTSNEKLFF; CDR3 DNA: TGTGCCAGTAGTATAGACACATCAAATGAAAAACTGTTTTTT
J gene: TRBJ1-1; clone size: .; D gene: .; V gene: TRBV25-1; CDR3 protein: CASGGGTFEAFF; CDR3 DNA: TGTGCCAGCGGGGGGGGCACCTTTGAAGCTTTCTTT